Following are 29 T cell receptor beta chains from one sample sequenced in a study of cytotoxic CD8 clonotypes in ibrutinib-treated CLL. Here immunoSEQ multiplex PCR was the method, and the copy in TCRdb shows in-frame clones only, minus some. The sample includes around 20,000 clones, approximately 68% of them seen just once. The sample was PBMCs, taken after 24 months of ibrutinib treatment. The source is a human donor with chronic lymphocytic leukemia.

The rearrangement links TRBV5-1 to TRBJ2-2, with D perhaps given as TRBD1 or TRBD2 (6 bases each). Germline V gene sequence: CDR1 SGHRS, CDR2 YFSETQ. V was clipped by 2 bases and J by 3 bases, with 11 bases between them. The CDR3 sequence is 15 residues long. The CDR3 DNA reads TGCGCCAGCAGCTTTGGGGGGCCCGACACCGGGGAGCTGTTTTTT. Its protein is CASSFGGPDTGELFF.

There are many counts of this clone. The V call is TRBV5-6, the J call TRBJ2-7; tentatively, D is TRBD2 (5 bases). Germline CDR1 SGHDT, CDR2 YYEEEE. This CDR3 comprises 14 residues. V lost 4 bases to trimming and J lost 3 bases, with 14 bases between them. The CDR3 loop reads CASSTGGLHYEQYF. CDR3 bases: TGTGCCAGCAGCACCGGTGGACTCCACTACGAGCAGTACTTC.

The rearrangement uses TRBV5-4 and TRBJ2-1, with D possibly being TRBD1 or TRBD2 (5 bases each). CDR3 length: 14 residues. V was shortened by 1 base and J by 11 bases, with 16 bases between the two germline ends. CDR1 is SGHNT, CDR2 YYREEE, per germline (reference sequence). The CDR3 nucleotides read TGTGCCAGCAGCTTGTCTAAGGGGAGTTGGAAGCAGTTCTTC. Protein: CASSLSKGSWKQFF. The whole variable domain, filled in from reference TRBV5-4 and TRBJ2-1, reads ETGVTQSPTHLIKTRGQQVTLRCSSQSGHNTVSWYQQALGQGPQFIFQYYREEENGRGNFPPRFSGLQFPNYSSELNVNALELDDSALYLCASSLSKGSWKQFFGPGTRLTVL.

This chain uses TRBV13 with TRBJ2-5, with TRBD2 matching 7 bases. The germline V gene encodes CDR1 PRHDT and CDR2 FYEKMQ (reference sequence). V lost 3 bases and J lost 2; bases outside the gene matches: 9. The CDR3 totals 16 residues. The CDR3 nucleotides read TGTGCCAGCAGCTTGAGCGGGACCGCAAGGCAAGAGACCCAGTACTTC. Translation gives CASSLSGTARQETQYF.

The gene calls are TRBV2 and TRBJ2-2; TRBD1 agrees at 10 bases. The CDR3 length is 15 residues. Germline-derived CDR1 and CDR2 are SNHLY and FYNNEI. V shed 4 bases and J 5 bases; nucleotides not matched to a gene: 4. CDR3 amino acids: CASSGGTGVTGELFF. CDR3 coding DNA: TGTGCCAGCAGTGGCGGGACAGGGGTTACCGGGGAGCTGTTTTTT.

The chain joins TRBV11-2 to TRBJ1-1; no clear D gene. V gave up 6 bases and J gave up 1 base, with 9 bases separating them. From germline, CDR1 is SGHAT and CDR2 FQNNGV. The CDR3 runs 13 residues. CDR3 protein: CASSVSQNTEAFF. The CDR3, as DNA: TGTGCCAGCAGTGTAAGCCAGAACACTGAAGCTTTCTTT.

This clone was observed a few times. J is TRBJ1-1 and V is TRBV5-4; D possibly corresponds to TRBD1 (5 bases). The length of the CDR3 is 15 residues. Germline V gene sequence: CDR1 SGHNT, CDR2 YYREEE (reference sequence). Trimming left V 0 bases short and J 1 base short, with 10 bases between. In DNA, the CDR3 is TGTGCCAGCAGCTTGGATAGGCAGGGGAACACTGAAGCTTTCTTT. Residues: CASSLDRQGNTEAFF.

The chain carries TRBV10-3 and TRBJ1-1; D remains unclear. The CDR3 has 15 residues. Germline loops: CDR1 ENHRY, CDR2 SYGVKD. V was clipped by 0 bases and J by 5 bases, with 13 bases between them. CDR3 amino acids: CAISESARDNTEAFF. DNA of the CDR3: TGTGCCATCAGTGAGTCGGCCCGAGACAATACTGAAGCTTTCTTT.

This clone was detected a few times. The rearrangement uses TRBV7-6 and TRBJ2-1; 8 nucleotides agree with TRBD1. CDR1 SGHVS and CDR2 FNYEAQ come from the germline V gene. The CDR3 runs 15 residues. J was trimmed by 5 bases and V by 3 bases; bases with no gene match: 6. The CDR3 sequence: CASSLGQGANNEQFF. CDR3 DNA: TGTGCCAGCAGCTTGGGGCAGGGGGCCAACAATGAGCAGTTCTTC.

This chain connects TRBV6-1 to TRBJ2-7; D is possibly TRBD1 (6 bases). CDR1 MNHNS and CDR2 SASEGT come from the germline V gene. CDR3 length: 11 amino acids. The V and J ends lost 7 bases and 4 bases respectively, with 8 bases between them. The CDR3 loop reads CASTGVYEQYF. CDR3 bases: TGTGCCAGCACAGGGGTATACGAGCAGTACTTC.

This clone was seen a few times. The rearrangement links TRBV14 to TRBJ2-3; TRBD2 matches at 7 bases. With 0 bases clipped from V and 1 base from J, the junction kept 1 base outside the gene matches. In germline, CDR1 is SGHDN, CDR2 FVKESK. CDR3 length: 15 amino acids. The CDR3 DNA is TGTGCCAGCAGCCAAGAGGGAGGGGGCACAGATACGCAGTATTTT. The encoded protein is CASSQEGGGTDTQYF. The full variable domain, rest sourced from reference TRBV14 and TRBJ2-3, is EAGVTQFPSHSVIEKGQTVTLRCDPISGHDNLYWYRRVMGKEIKFLLHFVKESKQDESGMPNNRFLAERTGGTYSTLKVQPAELEDSGVYFCASSQEGGGTDTQYFGPGTRLTVL.

This clone has a handful of counts. This chain uses TRBV12-5 with TRBJ2-6, with D perhaps TRBD1 (7 bases). Trimming cost V 5 bases and J 5 bases, with 16 bases left between them. The CDR3 extends over 16 amino acids. CDR1 LGHNT and CDR2 FRNRAP come from the germline V gene. This chain's CDR3 is CASGITGEVRANVLTF. The CDR3 DNA follows: TGTGCTAGTGGTATTACAGGGGAGGTCAGGGCCAACGTCCTGACTTTC.

The chain uses TRBV15 and TRBJ2-7; D unclear. Trimming removed 5 bases from V and 6 bases from J, with 11 bases in between. The CDR3 consists of 12 residues. In germline, CDR1 is LNHNV, CDR2 YYDKDF (reference sequence). The CDR3 loop is CATSPSRSEQYF. The DNA for the CDR3 is TGTGCCACCAGCCCGTCCCGGAGCGAGCAGTACTTC.

This clone was found a few times. The V and J genes are TRBV9 and TRBJ1-1, with unresolved D. CDR1 is SGDLS, CDR2 YYNGEE, per germline. This CDR3 comprises 15 residues. Trimming removed 4 bases from V and 4 bases from J, with 17 bases in between. For the CDR3, the DNA is TGTGCCAGCAGCCCGTCGGCATTGTCTGGCACTGAAGCTTTCTTT. Translating it yields CASSPSALSGTEAFF.

This clone appeared once. The junction and the germline gene differ at one end; a read error may be behind it. V and J are TRBV2 and TRBJ2-1, with D possibly TRBD1 on 5 matching bases. The germline CDR1 and CDR2 sequences are SNHLY and FYNNEI. The CDR3 runs 14 residues. DNA for the CDR3: TGTGCCAGCATTGAAGACAGAAACTACAATGAGCAGTTCTTC. Protein: CASIEDRNYNEQFF.

The V gene is TRBV7-6, the J gene TRBJ2-6; the D is unclear. Germline V gives CDR1 SGHVS, CDR2 FNYEAQ. The CDR3 runs to 16 residues. Trimming took off 1 base at V and 0 bases at J, with 7 bases between the two ends. The CDR3 region has the DNA TGTGCCAGCAGCTTAGGACGGGCCTCTGGGGCCAACGTCCTGACTTTC. It encodes CASSLGRASGANVLTF.

The genes are TRBV6-1 and TRBJ2-5; 11 bases line up with TRBD2. TRBJ2-7 matches the DNA end more closely, so the J call is doubtful. The CDR3 spans 17 residues. Germline CDR1 and CDR2: MNHNS and SASEGT. The CDR3 region is CASSEVISGGVSYEQYF. The CDR3 coding sequence is TGTGCCAGCAGTGAAGTCATTAGCGGGGGGGTCTCCTACGAGCAGTACTTC.

This chain connects TRBV29-1 to TRBJ2-1; D may be TRBD2 (6 bases). CDR1 is SQVTM and CDR2 is ANQGSEA in the germline V gene. There are 15 residues in the CDR3. The germline V and J ends were trimmed by 3 bases and 0 bases, with 12 bases remaining between them. For the CDR3, the DNA is TGCAGCGTTGAGTTGTTCGGGAGCTCCTACAATGAGCAGTTCTTC. This translates into CSVELFGSSYNEQFF.

CDR3 sequence reads: CASSGTESYEQYF. Written as DNA, the CDR3 is TGTGCCAGCAGTGGGACGGAGTCCTACGAGCAGTACTTC. The chain combines TRBV2 with TRBJ2-7, with D hard to call. Trimming took 4 bases from V and 1 from J, leaving 8 bases between them. The CDR3 spans 13 residues. Germline assignment: CDR1 SNHLY and CDR2 FYNNEI.

The chain recombines TRBV27 with TRBJ1-2; 7 bases align to TRBD1. After removal of 3 bases from V and 7 bases from J, the junction contained 8 bases not matched to a gene. The CDR3 has 14 amino acids. Germline V lookup: CDR1 MNHEY, CDR2 SMNVEV (reference sequence). The CDR3 sequence is CASSFSTGMAGYTF. In DNA form, the CDR3 reads TGTGCCAGCAGTTTCTCGACAGGGATGGCTGGCTACACCTTC.

This clone was seen only once. V usage is TRBV18 and J usage is TRBJ2-5; tentatively, D is TRBD2 (7 bases). Deletions cut 0 bases from V and 4 bases from J, with 12 bases between. This CDR3 region has 15 residues. In germline, CDR1 is KGHSH, CDR2 LQKENI. CDR3 DNA: TGTGCCAGCTCACCACCGAGGGGGGGCTTAGAGACCCAGTACTTC. Translated: CASSPPRGGLETQYF.

In this sample, this clone turned up once. The genes are TRBV7-9 and TRBJ2-7; D is possibly TRBD1 (5 bases). Between the trimmed V and J ends, which lost 3 bases and 6 bases, there was a span of 15 bases. Germline CDR1 and CDR2: SEHNR and FQNEAQ (reference sequence). The CDR3 totals 14 residues. The CDR3 protein is CASSFSGRPREQYF. The CDR3 bases are TGTGCCAGCAGCTTTTCAGGGCGTCCACGCGAGCAGTACTTC.

The rearrangement links TRBV7-9 to TRBJ1-1, with 10 positions matching TRBD1. Looked up from germline, CDR1 is SEHNR and CDR2 is FQNEAQ (reference sequence). The CDR3 is made up of 16 amino acids. The junction had 9 bases not matched to a gene; V was cut back by 4 bases and J by 4 bases. The CDR3 protein is CASSSSGQGVGTEAFF. CDR3 DNA: TGTGCCAGCAGCTCCTCCGGACAGGGGGTGGGCACTGAAGCTTTCTTT.

The chain employs TRBV19 and TRBJ2-1; 7 bases fit TRBD1. This CDR3 has 15 amino acids. CDR1 is LNHDA and CDR2 is SQIVND in the germline V gene (reference sequence). J was trimmed by 4 bases and V by 7 bases; bases with no gene match: 10. In DNA form, the CDR3 reads TGTGCCAGTACCTCCAGGACAGGCCTTTACAATGAGCAGTTCTTC. This encodes CASTSRTGLYNEQFF.

The chain carries TRBV7-8 and TRBJ2-5, with D possibly TRBD1 on 6 matching bases. CDR1 and CDR2 from the germline V gene are SGHVS and FQNEAQ. Trimming pared 3 bases from V and 4 bases from J, leaving 18 bases between. The CDR3 contains 16 residues. CDR3 amino acids: CASSFSQGPGRETQYF. The CDR3 nucleotides are TGTGCCAGCAGCTTTTCCCAGGGGCCGGGTCGAGAGACCCAGTACTTC.

The chain carries TRBV19 and TRBJ2-7, with 10 positions matching TRBD1. This CDR3 contains 17 residues. The ends lost 5 bases at V and 0 bases at J; junction bases unmatched: 10. Germline CDR1 reads LNHDA; CDR2 reads SQIVND (reference sequence). As DNA, the CDR3 is TGTGCCAGTAGTCCCAGGGGGACAGGGGCGAGCTCCTACGAGCAGTACTTC. Its translation: CASSPRGTGASSYEQYF. Together with reference TRBV19 and TRBJ2-7, the CDR3 gives the full variable domain: DGGITQSPKYLFRKEGQNVTLSCEQNLNHDAMYWYRQDPGQGLRLIYYSQIVNDFQKGDIAEGYSVSREKKESFPLTVTSAQKNPTAFYLCASSPRGTGASSYEQYFGPGTRLTVT.

The rearrangement links TRBV29-1 to TRBJ2-7; D remains unclear. Trimming pared 4 bases from V and 3 bases from J, leaving 7 bases between. CDR3 length: 11 residues. CDR1 is SQVTM, CDR2 ANQGSEA, per germline. The CDR3 nucleotides are TGCAGCGTTGCGGCCAGCTACGAGCAGTACTTC. Translation: CSVAASYEQYF.

This chain joins TRBV18 and TRBJ1-1, with a weak D call TRBD1 (5 bases). V was shortened by 3 bases and J by 7 bases, with 12 bases between the two germline ends. CDR1 is KGHSH, CDR2 LQKENI, per germline. This CDR3 has 13 residues. The CDR3 region has the DNA TGTGCCAGCTCACCGGGACGGACTGGTGAAGCTTTCTTT. Translation: CASSPGRTGEAFF.

The CDR3: CASSFYGVEDTQYF. The DNA for the CDR3 is TGTGCCAGTAGTTTTTACGGGGTGGAAGATACGCAGTATTTT. This rearrangement joins TRBV19 to TRBJ2-3; TRBD2 is a possible D gene (5 bases). Germline CDR1 is LNHDA and CDR2 is SQIVND (reference sequence). Trimming pared 5 bases from V and 5 bases from J, leaving 14 bases between. The CDR3 runs 14 residues.